This T cell receptor (beta chain) was recovered during a study of T cells after yellow fever vaccination. Study overall: Fractions of low cell number were prepared using SMART-Seq v4 Ultra Low Input. Study outcomes and limitations: FACS-sorted repertoires could contain abundant clonotypes contaminating from the bulk population. Clonotype sharing between CD4 and CD8 compartments was small. Detected again after the booster were most primary-vaccination clones, at 95% to 97% CD4 and more than 70% CD8.

One entry per CDR3 protein, called by TCRdb with MiXCR from the 5' RACE reads. Altogether roughly 49,000 distinct CDR3 sequences are present, roughly 7.3% being singletons, with the ten largest covering around 28%. CDR1 is SGDLS and CDR2 is YYNGEE in the germline V gene. The CDR3 totals 13 residues. As for this clonotype: The target antigen is unknown. Possible read error: a much larger clone is one base away.

V usage is TRBV9 and J usage is TRBJ2-3, with a possible D match to TRBD1 (5 bases). The sample here was CD8+ T cells sorted from PBMCs, taken less than 16 days after the first yellow fever vaccination. This TCR derives from a man younger than 30 who received the YFV17D yellow fever vaccine. Here the CDR3 reads CASSQGHTETQYF. CDR3 nucleotides: TGTGCCAGCAGTCAGGGTCACACAGAAACGCAGTATTTT.